This T cell receptor beta chain came from a study of Ad26.COV2.S vaccination and SARS-CoV-2 variants. Study results and caveats: Participants in the vaccine arm had higher spike-specific TCR breadth; placebo recipients had lower. It was reported that spike-specific CD8+ and CD4+ T cell responses were substantially broad after vaccination.

TCRdb's table, derived via immunoSEQ multiplex PCR, lists solely in-frame clones and lacks some. The data show 300,000 to 400,000 clones, with about 90% seen just once and 3% to 4% held by the top ten. On this clone itself: Its antigen is currently unknown.

V lost 1 base, J lost 0 bases, and 16 bases lay in between. CDR3 length: 18 amino acids. From germline, CDR1 is SGHTS and CDR2 YDEGEE. The chain has TRBV5-8 and TRBJ1-4, with D tentatively TRBD1 (6 bases). The sample consisted of peripheral blood, taken after recovery from COVID-19. This receptor was taken from a human donor who had recovered from COVID-19. The CDR3 is CASSLPIYRAATNEKLFF. DNA of the CDR3: TGTGCCAGCAGCTTGCCCATATACAGGGCTGCAACTAATGAAAAACTGTTTTTT. Filled out from reference TRBV5-8 and TRBJ1-4, the complete variable domain reads EAGVTQSPTHLIKTRGQQATLRCSPISGHTSVYWYQQALGLGLQFLLWYDEGEERNRGNFPPRFSGRQFPNYSSELNVNALELEDSALYLCASSLPIYRAATNEKLFFGSGTQLSVL.